This T cell receptor (beta chain) is drawn from a study of shared clonotypes between healthy human individuals. Study observations and caveats: Naive subsets generally had larger estimated richness than memory subsets.

Assay: immunoSEQ multiplex PCR; the TCRdb copy retains only in-frame clones and omits some. The table includes over a million clones, roughly 80% detected once. As for this clone: Its cognate antigen is unknown.

The CDR3 is 14 amino acids. Germline CDR1 KGHSH, CDR2 LQKENI. V lost 4 bases to trimming and J lost 6 bases; unmatched junction nucleotides: 6. Sequenced: memory CD4+ T cells sorted from blood. Subset denoted: CD45RA-negative fraction. The receptor was derived from a young man in good health. The genes are TRBV18 and TRBJ2-7; 10 bases agree with TRBD1. CDR3 loop: CASSLRQGAGEQYF. The CDR3 nucleotides read TGTGCCAGCTCACTGAGACAGGGGGCAGGCGAGCAGTACTTC.